These 32 T cell receptor beta chains were sequenced from one sample in a study of T cells in Graves' hyperthyroidism and ophthalmopathy (dated by TCRdb to about 2019). Libraries were made using multiplex PCR. Sequencing relied on an Illumina HiSeq 2000. TCR beta CDR3 regions were amplified from RNA transcripts. The TCR CDR3 was subjected to a first round of RT-PCR using the HTBI primer set and the Qiagen OneStep RT-PCR kit. TCRdb trimmed the raw reads at Q25, called clones with MiXCR and kept productive beta chains. Each entry is one CDR3 protein sequence, shown with its most common DNA and genes. The sample table lists around 800,000 distinct CDR3 sequences, about 38% of them with a count of one. Approximately 8.7% of the sample is held by the ten biggest clonotypes. Sequencing input: blood. These receptors all come from a man in his late teens or twenties with Graves' hyperthyroidism.

This clonotype appeared many times. This chain joins TRBV19 and TRBJ1-1; possible D gene TRBD1, 5 bases. The V end was cut by 9 bases, the J end by 4 bases, with 18 bases between. This CDR3 comprises 14 residues. Germline-derived CDR1 and CDR2 are LNHDA and SQIVND (reference sequence). CDR3 DNA: TGTGCCAGCGACCTCGGGGGAAGGGGCACTGAAGCTTTCTTT. Protein sequence: CASDLGGRGTEAFF.

This clonotype came up a few times. The rearrangement joins TRBV7-8 to TRBJ1-3, with D tentatively TRBD1 (5 bases). Looked up from germline, CDR1 is SGHVS and CDR2 is FQNEAQ. Trimming took off 3 bases at V and 3 bases at J, with 9 bases between the two ends. The CDR3 loop spans 14 amino acids. CDR3 region: CASSFGGVGNTIYF. For the CDR3, the DNA is TGTGCCAGCAGCTTCGGAGGGGTTGGAAACACCATATATTTT.

This sequence joins TRBV24-1 and TRBJ1-5, with 8 bases identical to TRBD1. Germline V gives CDR1 KGHDR, CDR2 SFDVKD. This CDR3 spans 14 amino acids. V gave up 2 bases and J gave up 5 bases; unmatched junction bases: 1. The CDR3 is CATSDYRGYQPQHF. The CDR3 DNA reads as TGTGCCACCAGTGATTACAGGGGGTATCAGCCCCAGCATTTT.

A remark on this clonotype: This may be a read error, as it is one base from a much larger clone. The V gene is TRBV29-1, the J gene TRBJ2-5; 9 bases agree with TRBD1. Germline lookup yields CDR1 SQVTM and CDR2 ANQGSEA. This CDR3 spans 13 amino acids. After removal of 7 bases from V and 5 bases from J, the junction contained 8 bases not matched to a gene. The CDR3 is CSAGTGKWETQYF. CDR3 nucleotides: TGCAGCGCAGGGACAGGGAAATGGGAGACCCAGTACTTC.

Details on this clonotype: Given a much more abundant clone one base away, this may be a read error. The chain recombines TRBV29-1 with TRBJ2-7; possibly TRBD2 for D (5 bases). V gave up 6 bases and J gave up 3 bases, with 15 bases separating them. CDR1 SQVTM and CDR2 ANQGSEA come from the germline V gene. The CDR3 is 13 residues long. CDR3: CSVIPGNLYEQYF. The CDR3 DNA sequence: TGCAGCGTAATCCCGGGGAACCTCTACGAGCAGTACTTC.

The sample holds a few counts of this clonotype. The V call is TRBV7-6, the J call TRBJ2-7, with D possibly matching TRBD1 (8 bases). There are 16 residues in the CDR3. Trimming pared 2 bases from V and 4 bases from J, leaving 18 bases between. Per the germline V gene, CDR1 is SGHVS and CDR2 is FNYEAQ. The CDR3 nucleotides read TGTGCCAGCAGCTTATCAGGACAGGGAGGGTATTACGAGCAGTACTTC. As protein: CASSLSGQGGYYEQYF.

The chain employs TRBV7-2 and TRBJ2-7; 7 bases are shared with TRBD1. With V trimmed by 0 bases and J by 4 bases, 15 bases remained unmatched. This CDR3 spans 18 amino acids. Per the germline V gene, CDR1 is SGHTA and CDR2 is FQGNSA. CDR3 sequence (DNA): TGTGCCAGCAGCTTAGCTCGACAGGGCAGCTCGCAGGGTTACGAGCAGTACTTC. Its translation is CASSLARQGSSQGYEQYF. The full variable domain, rest sourced from reference TRBV7-2 and TRBJ2-7, is GAGVSQSPSNKVTEKGKDVELRCDPISGHTALYWYRQSLGQGLEFLIYFQGNSAPDKSGLPSDRFSAERTGGSVSTLTIQRTQQEDSAVYLCASSLARQGSSQGYEQYFGPGTRLTVT.

This clonotype was seen more than once but under ten times. This chain joins TRBV7-3 and TRBJ2-7, with 9 bases that match TRBD1. J lost 6 bases, V lost 4 bases, and 4 bases had no gene match. The CDR3 is made up of 13 amino acids. Germline CDR1 reads SGHTA; CDR2 reads FQGTGA. The CDR3 bases are TGTGCCAGCAGCTCTCGGGACAGGGCCGAGCAGTACTTC. As protein: CASSSRDRAEQYF.

There are many counts of this clonotype. V is TRBV6-5 and J is TRBJ2-2; no reliable D call. This CDR3 region has 8 residues. Looked up from germline, CDR1 is MNHEY and CDR2 is SVGAGI. V was cut by 10 bases and J by 6 bases, with 0 bases left in between. The CDR3 coding sequence is TGTGCCACCGGGGAGCTGTTTTTT. It yields the protein CATGELFF.

This clonotype was seen more than once but under ten times. This chain links TRBV6-1 with TRBJ1-6; weak D call: TRBD1 (6 bases). Germline V gene data show CDR1 as MNHNS and CDR2 as SASEGT. The CDR3 has 15 amino acids. V lost 6 bases and J lost 7, with 16 bases in between. This CDR3 is CASSLPRDMNSPLHF. CDR3 nucleotides: TGTGCCAGCAGCCTTCCCAGGGACATGAATTCACCCCTCCACTTT.

This clonotype has a count of ten or more. The rearrangement joins TRBV9 to TRBJ2-2; D remains unclear. Trimming took 4 bases from V and 2 from J, leaving 12 bases between them. The CDR3 covers 15 residues. Germline CDR1 SGDLS, CDR2 YYNGEE. CDR3 coding DNA: TGTGCCAGCAGCCAAGAACAGATAAACACCGGGGAGCTGTTTTTT. Translation: CASSQEQINTGELFF.

The chain is built from TRBV11-2 and TRBJ2-1; TRBD2 matches at 7 bases. CDR1 and CDR2 (germline): SGHAT, FQNNGV. With V trimmed by 1 base and J by 4 bases, 4 bases remained unmatched. The CDR3 runs 15 residues. CDR3 sequence reads: CASSLGGGLYNEQFF. For the CDR3, the DNA is TGTGCCAGCAGCTTAGGCGGGGGTTTGTACAATGAGCAGTTCTTC.

The chain joins TRBV10-3 to TRBJ2-7, with 8 bases identical to TRBD1. Germline loops: CDR1 ENHRY, CDR2 SYGVKD. With V trimmed by 6 bases and J by 6 bases, 10 bases remained unmatched. The CDR3 is 14 amino acids. Here the CDR3 DNA reads TGTGCCATCAGGCCCCGGGACAGGTCGACCGAGCAGTACTTC. Protein product: CAIRPRDRSTEQYF.

This clonotype was detected only a few times. This chain connects TRBV7-9 to TRBJ1-1; 9 bases map to TRBD1. Germline trimming cut 4 bases from V and 1 base from J; bases unmatched to any gene: 7. CDR1 is SEHNR, CDR2 FQNEAQ, per germline (reference sequence). This CDR3 has 16 residues. The CDR3 spells CASSSYRGRGNTEAFF. The DNA for the CDR3 is TGTGCCAGCAGCTCTTACAGGGGGCGCGGGAACACTGAAGCTTTCTTT.

This clonotype was seen repeatedly, ten times or more. This sequence joins TRBV20-1 and TRBJ1-1, with D possibly being TRBD1 (5 bases). CDR3 length: 14 amino acids. Trimming removed 0 bases from V and 10 bases from J, with 18 bases in between. CDR1 is DFQATT, CDR2 SNEGSKA, per germline (reference sequence). CDR3 amino acids: CSARDLGRDFVAFF. As DNA, the CDR3 is TGCAGTGCTAGAGATTTAGGCAGGGATTTTGTAGCTTTCTTT.

This clonotype was picked up a small number of times. The chain recombines TRBV6-1 with TRBJ1-5, with 8 nucleotides matching TRBD1. Germline assignment: CDR1 MNHNS and CDR2 SASEGT. This CDR3 is 16 amino acids long. Trimming removed 6 bases from V and 4 bases from J; junction bases left unmatched: 11. DNA of the CDR3: TGTGCCAGCAGGGTCGACCTAACAGGGGGGAATCAGCCCCAGCATTTT. This sequence encodes CASRVDLTGGNQPQHF.

This rearrangement joins TRBV9 to TRBJ1-4, with TRBD1 identical over 7 bases. The length of the CDR3 is 16 residues. Trimming cost V 3 bases and J 7 bases; bases outside gene matches: 12. Germline CDR1 reads SGDLS; CDR2 reads YYNGEE. Here the CDR3 DNA reads TGTGCCAGCAGCGCCCGGGACAGACTCACCGGTGAAAAACTGTTTTTT. Protein sequence: CASSARDRLTGEKLFF.

The V and J genes are TRBV11-2 and TRBJ1-1; D ambiguous. The V end lost 5 bases, the J end lost 5 bases, and 15 bases lay between the germline ends. Germline loops: CDR1 SGHAT, CDR2 FQNNGV. The CDR3 sequence is 14 residues long. The CDR3 is CASSPQTGKTEAFF. CDR3 bases: TGTGCCAGCAGCCCTCAGACGGGGAAGACTGAAGCTTTCTTT.

This clonotype occurred once. The rearrangement links TRBV29-1 to TRBJ2-5, with D maybe TRBD1 (5 bases). The CDR3 loop spans 11 amino acids. Germline CDR1 reads SQVTM; CDR2 reads ANQGSEA. Trimming took off 4 bases at V and 5 bases at J, with 8 bases between the two ends. DNA of the CDR3: TGCAGCGTTGTGGGGCAGGAGACCCAGTACTTC. This translates into CSVVGQETQYF.

The rearrangement uses TRBV7-2 and TRBJ2-6; weak D call: TRBD1 (5 bases). This CDR3 has 14 residues. Germline lookup yields CDR1 SGHTA and CDR2 FQGNSA. Deletions cut 2 bases from V and 9 bases from J, with 11 bases between. The CDR3 DNA reads TGTGCCAGCAGCTTAAGCAGGGTTGGCAACGTCCTGACTTTC. It encodes CASSLSRVGNVLTF. Full variable domain (missing parts from reference TRBV7-2 and TRBJ2-6): GAGVSQSPSNKVTEKGKDVELRCDPISGHTALYWYRQSLGQGLEFLIYFQGNSAPDKSGLPSDRFSAERTGGSVSTLTIQRTQQEDSAVYLCASSLSRVGNVLTFGAGSRLTVL.

This clonotype was counted ten times or more. The chain is built from TRBV15 and TRBJ2-7; D gene unclear. The CDR3 length is 14 residues. Trimming stripped 4 bases from V and 9 bases from J, with 19 bases between. Germline V gives CDR1 LNHNV, CDR2 YYDKDF (reference sequence). This CDR3 reads CATSTPLDRVRQYF. CDR3 in DNA: TGTGCCACCAGCACCCCTTTGGACCGCGTCAGGCAGTACTTC. Combining the CDR3 with reference TRBV15 and TRBJ2-7 gives the whole variable domain DAMVIQNPRYQVTQFGKPVTLSCSQTLNHNVMYWYQQKSSQAPKLLFHYYDKDFNNEADTPDNFQSRRPNTSFCFLDIRSPGLGDTAMYLCATSTPLDRVRQYFGPGTRLTVT.

The gene calls are TRBV12-3 or TRBV12-4 and TRBJ2-7; the D call may be TRBD1 or TRBD2 (5 bases each). The CDR3 sequence is 14 residues long. Deletions cut 1 base from V and 3 bases from J, with 10 bases between. CDR3 protein: CASSLDGTIYEQYF. Written as DNA, the CDR3 is TGTGCCAGCAGTTTAGATGGGACCATCTACGAGCAGTACTTC.

This clonotype was seen more than once but under ten times. The rearrangement links TRBV20-1 to TRBJ2-7; D unresolved. The CDR3 has 12 amino acids. Trimming took 3 bases from V and 3 from J, leaving 9 bases between them. CDR1 is DFQATT and CDR2 is SNEGSKA in the germline V gene (reference sequence). The CDR3 sequence: CSASTALYEQYF. The CDR3 bases are TGCAGTGCTAGTACAGCCCTCTACGAGCAGTACTTC.

The V gene is TRBV15, the J gene TRBJ1-5; TRBD1 might be the D (5 bases). Looked up from germline, CDR1 is LNHNV and CDR2 is YYDKDF (reference sequence). The V end lost 3 bases, the J end lost 0 bases, and 12 bases lay between the germline ends. The length of the CDR3 is 16 residues. The CDR3: CATSRLAGGSNQPQHF. DNA of the CDR3: TGTGCCACCAGCAGGCTAGCGGGGGGTAGCAATCAGCCCCAGCATTTT. The whole variable domain, remainder taken from reference TRBV15 and TRBJ1-5, is DAMVIQNPRYQVTQFGKPVTLSCSQTLNHNVMYWYQQKSSQAPKLLFHYYDKDFNNEADTPDNFQSRRPNTSFCFLDIRSPGLGDTAMYLCATSRLAGGSNQPQHFGDGTRLSIL.

On this clonotype: A much bigger clone sits one base away, suggesting this may be a read error. The chain joins TRBV12-3 or TRBV12-4 to TRBJ1-5, with 8 bases identical to TRBD1. The CDR3 has 13 residues. Losses at the gene ends were 6 bases for V and 6 bases for J; bases not matched to a gene: 4. The CDR3 region is CASRETGVQPQHF. DNA for the CDR3: TGTGCCAGCAGGGAGACAGGGGTTCAGCCCCAGCATTTT.

This clonotype was seen once. V is TRBV4-1 and J is TRBJ2-5; 9 bases fit TRBD2. V gave up 3 bases and J gave up 5 bases; unmatched junction bases: 16. CDR1 MGHRA and CDR2 YSYEKL come from the germline V gene. The CDR3 spans 18 residues. The CDR3 region is CASSQLNMGLAGVETQYF. The CDR3 nucleotides are TGCGCCAGCAGCCAGCTAAACATGGGATTAGCGGGAGTGGAGACCCAGTACTTC.

V usage is TRBV16 and J usage is TRBJ1-1; D is ambiguous. V lost 0 bases to trimming and J lost 2 bases, with 7 bases between them. Germline loops: CDR1 KGHSY, CDR2 FQNENV. This CDR3 spans 14 amino acids. CDR3: CASSQSRVNTEAFF. CDR3 DNA sequence: TGTGCCAGCAGCCAATCGAGGGTTAACACTGAAGCTTTCTTT. Full variable domain (remainder filled in from reference TRBV16 and TRBJ1-1): GEEVAQTPKHLVRGEGQKAKLYCAPIKGHSYVFWYQQVLKNEFKFLISFQNENVFDETGMPKERFSAKCLPNSPCSLEIQATKLEDSAVYFCASSQSRVNTEAFFGQGTRLTVV.

The chain is built from TRBV7-2 and TRBJ1-3; D remains unclear. The CDR3 spans 16 residues. V was pared by 5 bases and J by 3 bases, with 17 bases between. The germline gives CDR1 SGHTA, CDR2 FQGNSA. This CDR3 is CASSRGLAGYGNTIYF. For the CDR3, the DNA is TGTGCCAGCAGCCGCGGACTAGCGGGATATGGAAACACCATATATTTT.

Note on this clonotype: The junction does not match germline at one end; this may be a read error. V is TRBV7-3 and J is TRBJ2-6; D assignment may be TRBD1 or TRBD2 (5 bases each). Germline loops: CDR1 SGHTA, CDR2 FQGTGA. The CDR3 spans 14 residues. The CDR3 nucleotides read TGTGCCAGCAGCTTGACAGCCGGGGCCAACGTCCCGACCTTC. This sequence encodes CASSLTAGANVPTF.

As concerns this clonotype: A read error may be the cause here, since a much bigger clone is one base away. V is TRBV7-9 and J is TRBJ1-5, with D tentatively TRBD1 (6 bases). The germline V and J ends were trimmed by 1 base and 1 base, with 8 bases remaining between them. Looked up from germline, CDR1 is SEHNR and CDR2 is FQNEAQ (reference sequence). The CDR3 totals 15 residues. The CDR3 DNA reads TGTGCCAGCAGCTTAGACAGGGTCAGCAATCAGCCCCAGCATTTT. It specifies CASSLDRVSNQPQHF.

On this clonotype itself: A junction end diverges from the germline sequence, so it may reflect a read error. The V and J genes are TRBV7-2 and TRBJ1-6, with TRBD1 identical over 9 bases. The CDR3 extends over 15 amino acids. The germline V gene encodes CDR1 SGHTA and CDR2 FQGNSA. The CDR3 loop is CASSQLTGGGSPLHF. The CDR3 DNA sequence: TGCGCCAGCAGCCAATTGACAGGGGGGGGTTCACCCCTCCACTTT.

This clonotype was seen at least ten times. The chain uses TRBV2 and TRBJ2-2, with D perhaps TRBD2 (5 bases). The CDR3 is made up of 11 amino acids. Trimming took off 6 bases at V and 9 bases at J, with 8 bases between the two ends. The germline gives CDR1 SNHLY, CDR2 FYNNEI. The CDR3 sequence: CASRASWELFF. CDR3 sequence (DNA): TGTGCCAGCAGGGCTAGCTGGGAGCTGTTTTTT.